This T cell receptor (beta chain) comes out of a study of shared clonotypes between healthy human individuals. Every donor was a Caucasian adult from Nashville, Tennessee. Profiling relied on immunoSEQ multiplex PCR, and the TCRdb table lists in-frame clones only, not all of them. Here the sample spans 1,400,000 or so clones, about 98.5% being singletons. Sequencing was done on a sample of naive CD4+ T cells sorted from blood. Subset defined: CD45RA+ positively selected. This TCR came from a man aged 25-45 years in good health.

The CDR3 loop reads CASSHNIWTSGDNEQFF. The DNA of the CDR3 is TGCGCCAGCAGCCACAATATCTGGACTAGCGGAGACAATGAGCAGTTCTTC. The chain is built from TRBV4-1 and TRBJ2-1; 10 bases agree with TRBD2. Germline V CDR1 and CDR2: MGHRA, YSYEKL. The V gene end was trimmed by 3 bases and the J gene end by 5 bases; junction bases not matched to a gene: 10. The CDR3 has 17 amino acids.